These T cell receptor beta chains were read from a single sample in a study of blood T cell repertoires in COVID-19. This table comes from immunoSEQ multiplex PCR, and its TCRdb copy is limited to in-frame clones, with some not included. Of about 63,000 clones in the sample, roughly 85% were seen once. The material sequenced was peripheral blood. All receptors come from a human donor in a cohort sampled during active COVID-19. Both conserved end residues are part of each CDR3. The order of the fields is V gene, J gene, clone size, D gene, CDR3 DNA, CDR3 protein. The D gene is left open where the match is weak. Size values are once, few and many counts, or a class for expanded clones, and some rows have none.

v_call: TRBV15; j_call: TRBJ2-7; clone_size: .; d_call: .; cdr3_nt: TGTGCCACCAGCAGAGATCTTTACGAGCAGTACTTC; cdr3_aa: CATSRDLYEQYF
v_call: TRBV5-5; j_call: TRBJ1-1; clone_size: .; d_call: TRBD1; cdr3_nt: TGTGCCAGCAGCCGGACAGGGGGGAACACTGAAGCTTTCTTT; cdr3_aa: CASSRTGGNTEAFF
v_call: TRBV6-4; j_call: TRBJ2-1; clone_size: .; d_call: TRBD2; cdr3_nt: TGTGCCACCGGGACTAGCGGTGGGGGTGAGCAGTTCTTC; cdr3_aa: CATGTSGGGEQFF
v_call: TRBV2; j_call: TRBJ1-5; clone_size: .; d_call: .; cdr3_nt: TGTGCCAGCAGCCCTTTCAGCAATCAGCCCCAGCATTTT; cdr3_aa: CASSPFSNQPQHF
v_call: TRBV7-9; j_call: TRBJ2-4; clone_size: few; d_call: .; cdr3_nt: TGTGCCAGCAGCACCCGGATTATCGACGGGGAAGCCAAAAACATTCAGTACTTC; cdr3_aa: CASSTRIIDGEAKNIQYF
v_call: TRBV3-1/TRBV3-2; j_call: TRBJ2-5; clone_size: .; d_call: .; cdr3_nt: TGTGCCAGCAGCCTGCCGGGGGAGACCCAGTACTTC; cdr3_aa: CASSLPGETQYF
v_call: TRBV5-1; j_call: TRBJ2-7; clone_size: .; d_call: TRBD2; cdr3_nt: TGCGCCAGCAGCTCGACTAGCGCCGCCTACGAGCAGTACTTC; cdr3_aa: CASSSTSAAYEQYF
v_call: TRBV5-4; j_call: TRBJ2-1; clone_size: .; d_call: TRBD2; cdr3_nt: TGTGCCAGCAGCTTGGGGGGACTAGCGGGAAGGGGTGAGCAGTTCTTC; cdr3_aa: CASSLGGLAGRGEQFF
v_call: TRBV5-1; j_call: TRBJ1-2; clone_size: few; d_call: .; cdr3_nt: TGCGCCAGCAGCAATTTTCCGGGTGTCACCTATGGCTACACCTTC; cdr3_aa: CASSNFPGVTYGYTF
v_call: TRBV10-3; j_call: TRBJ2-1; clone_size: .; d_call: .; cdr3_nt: TGTGCCATCAGTGAGCGACTCGAGGAGCAGTTCTTC; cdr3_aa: CAISERLEEQFF
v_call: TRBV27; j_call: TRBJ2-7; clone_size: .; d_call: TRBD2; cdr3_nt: TGTGCCAGCAGTCCACGAGCGGGAGGCTTAGATGAGCAGTACTTC; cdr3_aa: CASSPRAGGLDEQYF
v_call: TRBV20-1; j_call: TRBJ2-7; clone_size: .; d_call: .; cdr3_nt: TGCAGTGCTTCTTCCTCCTACGAGCAGTACTTC; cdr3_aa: CSASSSYEQYF
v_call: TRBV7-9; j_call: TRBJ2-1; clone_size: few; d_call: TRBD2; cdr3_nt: TGTGCCAGCAGCTTAGATCTGGGACTAACCACGTACAATGAGCAGTTCTTC; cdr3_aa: CASSLDLGLTTYNEQFF
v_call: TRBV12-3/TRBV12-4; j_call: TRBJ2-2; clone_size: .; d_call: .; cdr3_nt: TGTGCCAGCAGTTCCTATTACGGGGAGCTGTTTTTT; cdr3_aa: CASSSYYGELFF
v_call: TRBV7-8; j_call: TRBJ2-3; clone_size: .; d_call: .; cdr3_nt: TGTGCCAGCAGCTCAGGACAAATCCCAGATACGCAGTATTTT; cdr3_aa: CASSSGQIPDTQYF
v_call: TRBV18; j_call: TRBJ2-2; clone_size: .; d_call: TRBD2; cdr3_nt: TGTGCCAGCTCACTATTTAGCGGGAGAAACACCGGGGAGCTGTTTTTT; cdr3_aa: CASSLFSGRNTGELFF
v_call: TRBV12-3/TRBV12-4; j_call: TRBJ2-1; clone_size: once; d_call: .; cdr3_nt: TGTGCCAGCAGTTCCTGGGGGGTCAATGAGCAGTTCTTC; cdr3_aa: CASSSWGVNEQFF
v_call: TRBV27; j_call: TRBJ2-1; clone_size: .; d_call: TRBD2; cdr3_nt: TGTGCCAGCAGTCCTTCGGGACTAGGGGTTGCTGAGCAGTTCTTC; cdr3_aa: CASSPSGLGVAEQFF
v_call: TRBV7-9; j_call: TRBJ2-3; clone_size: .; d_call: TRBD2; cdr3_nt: TGTGCCAGCAGCTTAGGGGAACTAGCGCCTAGCACAGATACGCAGTATTTT; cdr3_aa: CASSLGELAPSTDTQYF
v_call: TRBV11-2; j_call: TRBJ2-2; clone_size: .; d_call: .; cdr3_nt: TGTGCCAGCAGCCGAAGACAGGTGGGCACCGGGGAGCTGTTTTTT; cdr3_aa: CASSRRQVGTGELFF
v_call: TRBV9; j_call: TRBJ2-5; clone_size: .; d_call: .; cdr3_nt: TGTGCCAGCAGCGTAGCTGGAGGGGTGGCAGAGACCCAGTACTTC; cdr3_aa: CASSVAGGVAETQYF
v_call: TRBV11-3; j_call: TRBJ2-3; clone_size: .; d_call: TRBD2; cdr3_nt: TGTGCCAGCAGCTTAAATGGCGGGGGGGGAGATACGCAGTATTTT; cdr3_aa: CASSLNGGGGDTQYF
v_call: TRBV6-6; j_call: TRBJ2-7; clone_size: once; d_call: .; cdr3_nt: TGTGCCAGCAGTTACTCTGGCGGCGAGCAGTACTTC; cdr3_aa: CASSYSGGEQYF
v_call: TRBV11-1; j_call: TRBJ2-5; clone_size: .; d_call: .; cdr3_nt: TGTGCCAGCAGCTTAAGGCGGAACCAAGAGACCCAGTACTTC; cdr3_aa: CASSLRRNQETQYF
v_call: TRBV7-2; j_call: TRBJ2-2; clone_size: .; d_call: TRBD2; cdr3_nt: TGTGCCAGCAGCCGGACGGGGGGGAAGAGCACCGGGGAGCTGTTTTTT; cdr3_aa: CASSRTGGKSTGELFF
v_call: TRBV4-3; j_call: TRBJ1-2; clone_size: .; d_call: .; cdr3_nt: TGCGCCAGCAGCCAAGTTACGGGCTATGGCTACACCTTC; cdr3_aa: CASSQVTGYGYTF
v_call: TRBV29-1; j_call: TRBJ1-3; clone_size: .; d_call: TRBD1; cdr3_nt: TGCAGCGTTCGGGACAGCACGTCCGGCGGCACCATATATTTT; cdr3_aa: CSVRDSTSGGTIYF
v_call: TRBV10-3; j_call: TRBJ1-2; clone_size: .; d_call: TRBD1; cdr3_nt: TGTGCCATCAGTCCCGGGACAGGGTCCACCTTC; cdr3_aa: CAISPGTGSTF
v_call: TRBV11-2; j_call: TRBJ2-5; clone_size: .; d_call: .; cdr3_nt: TGTGCCAGCAGCCGCTACAGGGTAGAGACCCAGTACTTC; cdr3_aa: CASSRYRVETQYF